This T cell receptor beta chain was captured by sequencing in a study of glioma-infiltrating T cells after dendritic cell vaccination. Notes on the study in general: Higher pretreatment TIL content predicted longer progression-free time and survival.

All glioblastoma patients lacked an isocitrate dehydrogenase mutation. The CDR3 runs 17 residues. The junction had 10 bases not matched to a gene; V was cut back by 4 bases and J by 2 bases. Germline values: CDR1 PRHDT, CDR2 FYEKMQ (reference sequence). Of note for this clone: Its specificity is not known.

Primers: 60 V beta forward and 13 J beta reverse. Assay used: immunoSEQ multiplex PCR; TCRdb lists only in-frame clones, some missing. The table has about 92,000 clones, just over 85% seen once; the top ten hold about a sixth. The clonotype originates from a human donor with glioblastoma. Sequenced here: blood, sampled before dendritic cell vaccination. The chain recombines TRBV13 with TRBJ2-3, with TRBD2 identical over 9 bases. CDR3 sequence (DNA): TGTGCCAGCAGCTCTCCTATAGCGGGGGCCAACACAGATACGCAGTATTTT. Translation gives CASSSPIAGANTDTQYF.